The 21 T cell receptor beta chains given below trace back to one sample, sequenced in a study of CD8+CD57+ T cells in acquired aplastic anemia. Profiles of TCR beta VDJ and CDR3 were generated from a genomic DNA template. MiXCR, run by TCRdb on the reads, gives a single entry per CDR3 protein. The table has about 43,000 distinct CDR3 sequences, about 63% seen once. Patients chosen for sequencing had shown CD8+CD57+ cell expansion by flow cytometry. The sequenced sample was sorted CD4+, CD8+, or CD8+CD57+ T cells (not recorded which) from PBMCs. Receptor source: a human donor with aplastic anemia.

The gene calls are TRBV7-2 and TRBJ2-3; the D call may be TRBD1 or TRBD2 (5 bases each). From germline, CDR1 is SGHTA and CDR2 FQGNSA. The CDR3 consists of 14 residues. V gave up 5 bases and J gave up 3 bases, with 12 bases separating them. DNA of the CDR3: TGTGCCAGCAGCCCTACCTGGGGGACAGATACGCAGTATTTT. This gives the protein CASSPTWGTDTQYF.

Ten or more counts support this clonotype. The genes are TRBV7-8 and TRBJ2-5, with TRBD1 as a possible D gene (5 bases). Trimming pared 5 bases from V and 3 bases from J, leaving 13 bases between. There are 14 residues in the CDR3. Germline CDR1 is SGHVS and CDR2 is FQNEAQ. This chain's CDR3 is CASSPQGPKETQYF. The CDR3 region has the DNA TGTGCCAGCAGCCCCCAGGGTCCCAAAGAGACCCAGTACTTC.

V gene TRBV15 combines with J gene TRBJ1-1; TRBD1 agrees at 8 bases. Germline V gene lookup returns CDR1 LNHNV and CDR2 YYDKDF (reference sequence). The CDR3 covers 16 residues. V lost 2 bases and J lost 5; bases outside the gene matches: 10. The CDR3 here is CATSRKSGTGGTEAFF. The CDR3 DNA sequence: TGTGCCACCAGCAGAAAGAGCGGGACAGGTGGGACTGAAGCTTTCTTT.

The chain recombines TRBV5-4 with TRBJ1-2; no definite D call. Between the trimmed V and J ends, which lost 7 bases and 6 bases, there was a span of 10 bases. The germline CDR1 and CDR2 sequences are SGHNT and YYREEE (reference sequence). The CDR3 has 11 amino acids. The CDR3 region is CASLVGDGYTF. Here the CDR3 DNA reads TGTGCCAGCTTAGTGGGAGATGGCTACACCTTC. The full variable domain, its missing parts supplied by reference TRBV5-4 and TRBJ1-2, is ETGVTQSPTHLIKTRGQQVTLRCSSQSGHNTVSWYQQALGQGPQFIFQYYREEENGRGNFPPRFSGLQFPNYSSELNVNALELDDSALYLCASLVGDGYTFGSGTRLTVV.

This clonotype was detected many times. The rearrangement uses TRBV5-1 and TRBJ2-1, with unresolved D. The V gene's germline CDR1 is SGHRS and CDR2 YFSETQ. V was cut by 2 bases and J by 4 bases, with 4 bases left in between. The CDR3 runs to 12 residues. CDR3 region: CASSFSYNEQFF. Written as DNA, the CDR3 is TGCGCCAGCAGCTTTAGTTACAATGAGCAGTTCTTC.

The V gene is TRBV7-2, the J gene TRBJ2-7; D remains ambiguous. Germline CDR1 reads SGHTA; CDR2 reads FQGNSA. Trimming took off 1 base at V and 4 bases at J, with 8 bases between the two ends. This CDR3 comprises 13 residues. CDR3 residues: CASSLGAQYEQYF. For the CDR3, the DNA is TGTGCCAGCAGCTTAGGTGCCCAATACGAGCAGTACTTC.

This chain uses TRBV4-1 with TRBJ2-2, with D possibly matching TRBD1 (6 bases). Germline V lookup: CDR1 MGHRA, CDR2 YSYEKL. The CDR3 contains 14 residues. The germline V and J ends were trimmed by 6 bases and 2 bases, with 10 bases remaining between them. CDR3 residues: CASRSTGNTGELFF. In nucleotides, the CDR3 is TGCGCCAGCAGATCGACAGGTAACACCGGGGAGCTGTTTTTT.

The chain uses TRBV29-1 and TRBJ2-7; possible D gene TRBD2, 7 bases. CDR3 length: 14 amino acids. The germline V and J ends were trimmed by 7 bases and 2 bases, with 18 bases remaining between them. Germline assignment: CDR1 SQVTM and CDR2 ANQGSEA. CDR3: CSARMGGQTYEQYF. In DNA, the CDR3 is TGCAGCGCTAGGATGGGGGGGCAAACCTACGAGCAGTACTTC.

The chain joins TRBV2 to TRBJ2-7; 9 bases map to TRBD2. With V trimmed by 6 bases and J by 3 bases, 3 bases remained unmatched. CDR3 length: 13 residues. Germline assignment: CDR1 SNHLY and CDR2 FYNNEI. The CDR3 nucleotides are TGTGCCAGCAGAATAGCGGGAGTCTACGAGCAGTACGTC. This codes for CASRIAGVYEQYV.

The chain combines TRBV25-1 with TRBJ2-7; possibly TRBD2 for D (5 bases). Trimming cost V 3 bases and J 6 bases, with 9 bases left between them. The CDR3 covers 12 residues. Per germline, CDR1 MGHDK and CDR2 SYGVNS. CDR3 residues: CASSDVGGEQYV. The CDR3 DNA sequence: TGTGCCAGCAGTGATGTCGGAGGCGAGCAGTACGTC.

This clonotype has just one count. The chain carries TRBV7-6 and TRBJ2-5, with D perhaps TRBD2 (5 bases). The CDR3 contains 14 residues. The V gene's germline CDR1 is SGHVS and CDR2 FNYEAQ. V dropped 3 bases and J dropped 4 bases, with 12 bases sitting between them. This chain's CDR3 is CASSLAVAGETQYF. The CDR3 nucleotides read TGTGCCAGCAGCTTGGCCGTCGCGGGAGAGACCCAGTACTTC.

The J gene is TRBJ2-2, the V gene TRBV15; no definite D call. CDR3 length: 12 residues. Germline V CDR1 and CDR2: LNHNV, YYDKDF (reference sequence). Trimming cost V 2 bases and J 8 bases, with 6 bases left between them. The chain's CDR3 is CATSRFLGELFF. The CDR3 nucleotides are TGTGCCACCAGCAGATTTTTGGGGGAGCTGTTTTTT. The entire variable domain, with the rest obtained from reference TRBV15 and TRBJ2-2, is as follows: DAMVIQNPRYQVTQFGKPVTLSCSQTLNHNVMYWYQQKSSQAPKLLFHYYDKDFNNEADTPDNFQSRRPNTSFCFLDIRSPGLGDTAMYLCATSRFLGELFFGEGSRLTVL.

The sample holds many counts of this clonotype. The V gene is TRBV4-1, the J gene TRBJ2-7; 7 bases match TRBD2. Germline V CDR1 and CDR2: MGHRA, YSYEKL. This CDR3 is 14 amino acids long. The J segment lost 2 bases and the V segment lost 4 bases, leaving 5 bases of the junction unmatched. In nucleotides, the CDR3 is TGCGCCAGCAGCCCCGGACTAGGTCCCTACGAGCAGTACTTC. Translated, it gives CASSPGLGPYEQYF.

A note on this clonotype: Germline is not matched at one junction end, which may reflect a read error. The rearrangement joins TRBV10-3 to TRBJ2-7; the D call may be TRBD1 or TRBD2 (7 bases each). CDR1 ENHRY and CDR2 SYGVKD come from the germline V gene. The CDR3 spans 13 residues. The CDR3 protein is CAISDRGGRGLHF. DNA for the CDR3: TGTGCCATCAGTGACAGGGGGGGTCGGGGACTGCACTTC.

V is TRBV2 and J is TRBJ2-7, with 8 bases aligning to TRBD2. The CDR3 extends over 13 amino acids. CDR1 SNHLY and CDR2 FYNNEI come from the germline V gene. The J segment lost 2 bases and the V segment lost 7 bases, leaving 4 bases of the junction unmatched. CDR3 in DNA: TGTGCCAGCAAGGCGGGGGGACCCTACGAGCAGTACTTC. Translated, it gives CASKAGGPYEQYF.

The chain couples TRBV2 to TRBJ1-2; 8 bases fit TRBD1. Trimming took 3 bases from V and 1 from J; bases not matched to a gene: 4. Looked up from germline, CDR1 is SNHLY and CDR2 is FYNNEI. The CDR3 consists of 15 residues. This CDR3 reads CASSETGVLNYGYTF. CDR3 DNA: TGTGCCAGCAGTGAGACAGGGGTGCTTAACTATGGCTACACCTTC. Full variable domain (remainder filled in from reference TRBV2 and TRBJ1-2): EPEVTQTPSHQVTQMGQEVILRCVPISNHLYFYWYRQILGQKVEFLVSFYNNEISEKSEIFDDQFSVERPDGSNFTLKIRSTKLEDSAMYFCASSETGVLNYGYTFGSGTRLTVV.

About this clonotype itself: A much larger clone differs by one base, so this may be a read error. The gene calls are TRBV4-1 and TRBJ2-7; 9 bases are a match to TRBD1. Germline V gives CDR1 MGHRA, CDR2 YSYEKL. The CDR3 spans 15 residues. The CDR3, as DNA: TGCGCCAGCAGCCAGGGCGGGACAGGGCTGTTCGAGCAGCACTTC. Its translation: CASSQGGTGLFEQHF.

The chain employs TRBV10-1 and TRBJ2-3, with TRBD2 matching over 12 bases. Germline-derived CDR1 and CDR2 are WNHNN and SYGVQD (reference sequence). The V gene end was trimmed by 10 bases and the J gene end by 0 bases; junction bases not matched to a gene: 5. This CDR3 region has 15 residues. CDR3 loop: CAMSGTSGSTDTQYF. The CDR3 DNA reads TGCGCCATGTCCGGGACTAGCGGGAGCACAGATACGCAGTATTTT.

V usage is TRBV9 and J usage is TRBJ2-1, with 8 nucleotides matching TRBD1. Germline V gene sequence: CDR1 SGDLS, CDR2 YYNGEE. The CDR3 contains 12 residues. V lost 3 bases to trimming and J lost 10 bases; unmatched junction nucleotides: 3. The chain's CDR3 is CASSAGQGEQFF. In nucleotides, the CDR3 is TGTGCCAGCAGCGCCGGACAGGGCGAGCAGTTCTTC.

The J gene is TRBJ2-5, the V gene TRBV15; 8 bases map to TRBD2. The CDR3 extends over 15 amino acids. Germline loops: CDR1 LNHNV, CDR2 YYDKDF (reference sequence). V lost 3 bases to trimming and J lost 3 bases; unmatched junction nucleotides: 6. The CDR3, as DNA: TGTGCCACCAGCAGCGTAGCGGGGACCAAAGAGACCCAGTACTTC. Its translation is CATSSVAGTKETQYF.

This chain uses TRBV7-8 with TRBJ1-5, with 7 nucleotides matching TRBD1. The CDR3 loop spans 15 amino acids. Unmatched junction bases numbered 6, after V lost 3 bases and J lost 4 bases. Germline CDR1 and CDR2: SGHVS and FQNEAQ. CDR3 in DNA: TGTGCCAGCAGCTTGGGGCAGGGGGATAATCAGCCCCAGCATTTT. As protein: CASSLGQGDNQPQHF.